These 7 T cell receptor beta chains were all obtained from the same sample, sequenced in a study of cytomegalovirus exposure and HLA in healthy donors. Primers: 60 Vbeta forward and 13 Jbeta reverse. TCRdb keeps only in-frame clones here, not all; method: immunoSEQ multiplex PCR. Of approximately 150,000 clones detected, around 80% appear once; the ten largest clones hold over 4.5%. The sequencing input was PBMCs. These receptor sequences come from a male donor in good health and CMV-seronegative.

The chain carries TRBV9 and TRBJ2-7; D not certain. The CDR3 sequence is 14 residues long. Germline values: CDR1 SGDLS, CDR2 YYNGEE. V dropped 4 bases and J dropped 3 bases, with 14 bases sitting between them. CDR3 nucleotide sequence: TGTGCCAGCAGCTCCCAGGTCAAAGACTACGAGCAGTACTTC. Its translation: CASSSQVKDYEQYF.

The chain has TRBV5-6 and TRBJ2-7; possibly TRBD2 for D (5 bases). CDR1 is SGHDT and CDR2 is YYEEEE in the germline V gene. Trimming removed 0 bases from V and 5 bases from J, with 9 bases in between. This CDR3 is 13 amino acids long. The CDR3 region has the DNA TGTGCCAGCAGCTTGGTCGGGGTCCACGAGCAGTACTTC. This gives the protein CASSLVGVHEQYF.

The rearrangement links TRBV7-9 to TRBJ2-1; 9 positions agree with TRBD2. Trimming removed 5 bases from V and 4 bases from J; junction bases left unmatched: 6. CDR3 length: 15 amino acids. Germline V gene lookup returns CDR1 SEHNR and CDR2 FQNEAQ (reference sequence). CDR3 coding DNA: TGTGCCAGCAGCCTCGGACTAGCGATTTACAATGAGCAGTTCTTC. It translates to CASSLGLAIYNEQFF.

V usage is TRBV2 and J usage is TRBJ1-1, with 11 bases fitting TRBD1. Looked up from germline, CDR1 is SNHLY and CDR2 is FYNNEI. The junction had 5 bases not matched to a gene; V was cut back by 6 bases and J by 5 bases. The CDR3 runs to 14 residues. CDR3 DNA sequence: TGTGCCAGCAGGGACAGGGGGCGCGGGACTGAAGCTTTCTTT. Its protein is CASRDRGRGTEAFF.

This clone turned up a few times. This chain uses TRBV6-1 with TRBJ1-1, with D possibly TRBD1 on 6 matching bases. Between the trimmed V and J ends, which lost 2 bases and 6 bases, there was a span of 13 bases. The length of the CDR3 is 14 residues. The germline V gene encodes CDR1 MNHNS and CDR2 SASEGT. The CDR3 here is CASSERGRVSEAFF. The CDR3 coding sequence is TGTGCCAGCAGTGAAAGGGGGAGGGTGTCTGAAGCTTTCTTT.

V gene TRBV7-3 combines with J gene TRBJ2-1; 11 nucleotides align to TRBD2. Germline assignment: CDR1 SGHTA and CDR2 FQGTGA. The CDR3 loop spans 15 amino acids. With 5 bases clipped from V and 8 bases from J, the junction kept 8 bases outside the gene matches. The CDR3: CASSPQLAGVDEQFF. The CDR3 region has the DNA TGTGCCAGCAGCCCACAACTAGCGGGAGTCGATGAGCAGTTCTTC.

This clone showed up just a few times. The chain uses TRBV5-8 and TRBJ1-6, with TRBD1 as a possible D gene (5 bases). Between the trimmed V and J ends, which lost 6 bases and 1 base, there was a span of 8 bases. CDR3 length equals 14 residues. Per the germline V gene, CDR1 is SGHTS and CDR2 is YDEGEE. The CDR3 sequence: CASNQGSYNSPLHF. The CDR3 region has the DNA TGTGCCAGCAATCAGGGTTCCTATAATTCACCCCTCCACTTT.